A selection of T cell receptor beta chains follows, all from one sample in a study of prognosis after radiotherapy for stage I lung cancer. MiXCR, applied by TCRdb to the multiplex PCR reads, yields one record per CDR3 protein. This table has about 19,000 distinct CDR3 sequences, roughly 28% appearing once. The sequences come from PBMCs, collected before or after stereotactic body radiation therapy (not recorded which). The receptors were gathered from a donor at least 50 years old with non-small cell lung cancer. The CDR3 runs from the conserved cysteine through the conserved F or W. A D gene is named only where the DNA matches it firmly. Some rows mark clone size as missing; the rest say once, few, many or name a class of expanded clone.

j_gene: TRBJ1-3; abundance: few; v_gene: TRBV4-2; d_gene: NA; CDR3aa: CASSRERSLSSGNTIYF; CDR3nt: TGTGCCAGCAGCCGCGAGAGGAGTCTAAGCTCTGGAAACACCATATATTTT
j_gene: TRBJ2-1; abundance: many; v_gene: TRBV2; d_gene: NA; CDR3aa: CATQLGGNNEQFF; CDR3nt: TGTGCCACCCAATTGGGTGGAAACAATGAGCAGTTCTTC
j_gene: TRBJ1-1; abundance: many; v_gene: TRBV28; d_gene: NA; CDR3aa: CASSPLFWGRVTEAFF; CDR3nt: TGTGCCAGCAGTCCCCTTTTCTGGGGGAGGGTCACTGAAGCTTTCTTT
j_gene: TRBJ2-5; abundance: many; v_gene: TRBV2; d_gene: TRBD2; CDR3aa: CASRVTSGGGETQYF; CDR3nt: TGTGCCAGCAGGGTGACTAGCGGAGGAGGGGAGACCCAGTACTTC
j_gene: TRBJ2-2; abundance: NA; v_gene: TRBV27; d_gene: TRBD2; CDR3aa: CASSFVGTGVAGGPSGQLFF; CDR3nt: TGTGCCAGCAGTTTTGTAGGGACAGGTGTAGCGGGAGGGCCTTCCGGGCAGCTGTTTTTT
j_gene: TRBJ2-7; abundance: medium-sized; v_gene: TRBV20-1; d_gene: TRBD1; CDR3aa: CSARDLGQGDSYEQYF; CDR3nt: TGCAGTGCTAGAGATCTGGGACAGGGGGACTCCTACGAGCAGTACTTC
j_gene: TRBJ1-3; abundance: many; v_gene: TRBV3-1; d_gene: NA; CDR3aa: CASSVQGFGNTIYF; CDR3nt: TGTGCCAGCAGCGTGCAGGGTTTTGGAAACACCATATATTTT
j_gene: TRBJ2-3; abundance: many; v_gene: TRBV14; d_gene: NA; CDR3aa: CASSQDSARSSTDTQYF; CDR3nt: TGTGCCAGCAGCCAAGATTCGGCGCGCTCAAGCACAGATACGCAGTATTTT
j_gene: TRBJ2-7; abundance: NA; v_gene: TRBV7-8; d_gene: NA; CDR3aa: CASSLDASGSPEKYF; CDR3nt: TGTGCCAGCAGCTTAGACGCTAGTGGGAGTCCCGAGAAGTACTTC
j_gene: TRBJ2-1; abundance: many; v_gene: TRBV6-2/TRBV6-3; d_gene: TRBD2; CDR3aa: CASTVTSGSYHEQFF; CDR3nt: TGTGCCAGCACCGTAACTAGCGGGAGTTACCATGAGCAGTTCTTC
j_gene: TRBJ2-5; abundance: many; v_gene: TRBV4-1; d_gene: TRBD2; CDR3aa: CASSQDLGASGTYAYQETQYF; CDR3nt: TGCGCCAGCAGCCAAGATCTTGGGGCTAGCGGGACGTACGCGTACCAAGAGACCCAGTACTTC
j_gene: TRBJ2-2; abundance: many; v_gene: TRBV7-9; d_gene: NA; CDR3aa: CASRTTTTGELFF; CDR3nt: TGTGCCAGCAGAACCACAACAACCGGGGAGCTGTTTTTT
j_gene: TRBJ2-1; abundance: many; v_gene: TRBV10-2; d_gene: NA; CDR3aa: CASSESEQRTYNEQFF; CDR3nt: TGCGCCAGCAGTGAGTCGGAACAGAGAACCTACAATGAGCAGTTCTTC
j_gene: TRBJ2-1; abundance: many; v_gene: TRBV4-3; d_gene: NA; CDR3aa: CASSQDLSGEVYEQFF; CDR3nt: TGCGCCAGCAGCCAAGACCTCTCAGGAGAAGTTTATGAGCAGTTCTTC
j_gene: TRBJ1-5; abundance: many; v_gene: TRBV2; d_gene: TRBD1; CDR3aa: CASKGDGGGGQPQHF; CDR3nt: TGTGCCAGCAAAGGGGACGGAGGGGGCGGTCAGCCCCAGCATTTT
j_gene: TRBJ2-6; abundance: medium-sized; v_gene: TRBV6-4; d_gene: NA; CDR3aa: CASSEGWGATGANVLTF; CDR3nt: TGTGCCAGCAGTGAGGGCTGGGGGGCGACTGGGGCCAACGTCCTGACTTTC
j_gene: TRBJ1-2; abundance: medium-sized; v_gene: TRBV4-3; d_gene: TRBD1; CDR3aa: CASSETGDYGYTF; CDR3nt: TGCGCCAGCAGCGAAACAGGGGACTATGGCTACACCTTC
j_gene: TRBJ1-5; abundance: many; v_gene: TRBV5-6; d_gene: NA; CDR3aa: CASSEGYSNQPQHF; CDR3nt: TGTGCCAGCAGCGAAGGATATAGCAATCAGCCCCAGCATTTT
j_gene: TRBJ2-2; abundance: many; v_gene: TRBV7-2; d_gene: NA; CDR3aa: CASSLVVAGLNTGELFF; CDR3nt: TGTGCCAGCAGCTTGGTCGTTGCAGGGTTGAACACCGGGGAGCTGTTTTTT
j_gene: TRBJ2-4; abundance: many; v_gene: TRBV20-1; d_gene: NA; CDR3aa: CSANTQGSIQYF; CDR3nt: TGCAGTGCAAACACTCAGGGTAGTATTCAGTACTTC
j_gene: TRBJ2-5; abundance: many; v_gene: TRBV30; d_gene: TRBD2; CDR3aa: CAWSAGLAGETQYF; CDR3nt: TGTGCCTGGAGTGCTGGCCTAGCGGGAGAGACCCAGTACTTC
j_gene: TRBJ2-1; abundance: many; v_gene: TRBV11-2; d_gene: TRBD1; CDR3aa: CASSLVGTGVYNEQFF; CDR3nt: TGTGCCAGCAGCTTAGTCGGGACAGGCGTCTACAATGAGCAGTTCTTC
j_gene: TRBJ1-3; abundance: many; v_gene: TRBV6-8; d_gene: NA; CDR3aa: CASSADRPGRNTIYF; CDR3nt: TGTGCCAGCAGTGCGGACAGACCCGGGAGAAACACCATATATTTT
j_gene: TRBJ1-3; abundance: many; v_gene: TRBV20-1; d_gene: NA; CDR3aa: CSADSGNTIYF; CDR3nt: TGCAGTGCGGACTCTGGAAACACCATATATTTT
j_gene: TRBJ1-3; abundance: many; v_gene: TRBV18; d_gene: NA; CDR3aa: CASSSDSSGNTIYF; CDR3nt: TGTGCCAGCTCATCAGACAGCTCTGGAAACACCATATATTTT
j_gene: TRBJ2-6; abundance: NA; v_gene: TRBV5-1; d_gene: TRBD1; CDR3aa: CASSLMGQGVFSGANALNF; CDR3nt: TGCGCCAGCAGCTTAATGGGCCAGGGGGTCTTTTCCGGGGCCAACGCCCTGAATTTC
j_gene: TRBJ2-5; abundance: NA; v_gene: TRBV20-1; d_gene: TRBD2; CDR3aa: CSAQQAGEENQYF; CDR3nt: TGCAGTGCTCAACAAGCGGGGGAAGAGAACCAGTACTTC
j_gene: TRBJ1-1; abundance: many; v_gene: TRBV18; d_gene: NA; CDR3aa: CASSPPEAGGTEAFF; CDR3nt: TGTGCCAGCTCACCACCGGAGGCGGGGGGGACTGAAGCTTTCTTT
j_gene: TRBJ2-5; abundance: NA; v_gene: TRBV25-1; d_gene: TRBD2; CDR3aa: CASSGGEVAGEEEKTQYF; CDR3nt: TGTGCCAGCAGTGGAGGGGAGGTAGCGGGAGAGGAGGAGAAGACCCAGTACTTC
j_gene: TRBJ2-6; abundance: many; v_gene: TRBV6-2/TRBV6-3; d_gene: NA; CDR3aa: CASGAPGVGANVLTF; CDR3nt: TGTGCCAGCGGGGCTCCAGGCGTTGGGGCCAACGTCCTGACTTTC
j_gene: TRBJ2-3; abundance: many; v_gene: TRBV9; d_gene: NA; CDR3aa: CASSEPAENTDTQYF; CDR3nt: TGTGCCAGCAGCGAGCCAGCGGAGAACACAGATACGCAGTATTTT
j_gene: TRBJ2-1; abundance: NA; v_gene: TRBV7-2; d_gene: NA; CDR3aa: CASSRRGQVDEQFF; CDR3nt: TGTGCCAGCAGCAGAAGGGGACAAGTGGATGAGCAGTTCTTC
j_gene: TRBJ2-1; abundance: medium-sized; v_gene: TRBV6-2/TRBV6-3; d_gene: NA; CDR3aa: CASSVGGNEQFF; CDR3nt: TGTGCCAGCAGTGTTGGGGGGAATGAGCAGTTCTTC
j_gene: TRBJ1-4; abundance: many; v_gene: TRBV7-9; d_gene: NA; CDR3aa: CASSPRDLKEKLFF; CDR3nt: TGTGCCAGCAGCCCCCGGGACCTCAAGGAAAAACTGTTTTTT
j_gene: TRBJ2-7; abundance: many; v_gene: TRBV30; d_gene: NA; CDR3aa: CAWGPLSSYEQYF; CDR3nt: TGTGCCTGGGGCCCATTAAGCTCCTACGAGCAGTACTTC
j_gene: TRBJ2-5; abundance: many; v_gene: TRBV30; d_gene: TRBD2; CDR3aa: CAWSALLGASGLQETQYF; CDR3nt: TGTGCCTGGAGTGCGTTACTTGGGGCTAGCGGGTTACAAGAGACCCAGTACTTC
j_gene: TRBJ2-1; abundance: medium-sized; v_gene: TRBV20-1; d_gene: NA; CDR3aa: CSASPVTSSYNEQFF; CDR3nt: TGCAGTGCTAGTCCGGTGACTAGCTCCTACAATGAGCAGTTCTTC
j_gene: TRBJ2-1; abundance: many; v_gene: TRBV5-1; d_gene: NA; CDR3aa: CASSLPSPEQFF; CDR3nt: TGCGCCAGCAGCTTACCCTCCCCTGAGCAGTTCTTC
j_gene: TRBJ1-5; abundance: many; v_gene: TRBV6-1; d_gene: NA; CDR3aa: CASSPGNQPQHF; CDR3nt: TGTGCCAGCAGTCCAGGCAATCAGCCCCAGCATTTT
j_gene: TRBJ1-2; abundance: NA; v_gene: TRBV20-1; d_gene: NA; CDR3aa: CSARDPRGKLGYTF; CDR3nt: TGCAGTGCTAGAGATCCGCGGGGGAAGTTGGGCTACACCTTC
j_gene: TRBJ2-7; abundance: many; v_gene: TRBV6-4; d_gene: TRBD1; CDR3aa: CASTQIGGDEQYF; CDR3nt: TGTGCCAGCACCCAGATAGGGGGCGACGAGCAGTACTTC
j_gene: TRBJ1-1; abundance: many; v_gene: TRBV6-1; d_gene: NA; CDR3aa: CASIAPAVLTAKNTEAFF; CDR3nt: TGTGCCAGCATCGCTCCGGCGGTTTTGACAGCAAAAAACACTGAAGCTTTCTTT
j_gene: TRBJ2-2; abundance: many; v_gene: TRBV5-1; d_gene: TRBD1; CDR3aa: CATRTGGTGELFF; CDR3nt: TGCGCCACTCGGACAGGGGGCACCGGGGAGCTGTTTTTT
j_gene: TRBJ2-5; abundance: many; v_gene: TRBV28; d_gene: TRBD2; CDR3aa: CASSQPGLAEQETQYF; CDR3nt: TGTGCCAGCAGCCAACCGGGACTAGCGGAACAAGAGACCCAGTACTTC
j_gene: TRBJ1-2; abundance: many; v_gene: TRBV6-1; d_gene: NA; CDR3aa: CASSEPAGGYYGYTF; CDR3nt: TGTGCCAGCAGTGAACCGGCAGGCGGCTACTATGGCTACACCTTC
j_gene: TRBJ1-1; abundance: many; v_gene: TRBV18; d_gene: NA; CDR3aa: CASSPVLNTEAFF; CDR3nt: TGTGCCAGCTCACCGGTTTTGAACACTGAAGCTTTCTTT
j_gene: TRBJ1-1; abundance: NA; v_gene: TRBV14; d_gene: NA; CDR3aa: CASSQVGGLNTEAFF; CDR3nt: TGTGCCAGCAGCCAAGTCGGTGGGCTGAACACTGAAGCTTTCTTT
j_gene: TRBJ2-1; abundance: many; v_gene: TRBV9; d_gene: NA; CDR3aa: CASSVAGNSYNEQFF; CDR3nt: TGTGCCAGCAGCGTAGCCGGAAACTCCTACAATGAGCAGTTCTTC
j_gene: TRBJ2-3; abundance: many; v_gene: TRBV28; d_gene: TRBD2; CDR3aa: CASSSPGLARDTQYF; CDR3nt: TGTGCCAGCAGTTCCCCGGGACTAGCGAGAGATACGCAGTATTTT
j_gene: TRBJ2-2; abundance: many; v_gene: TRBV18; d_gene: NA; CDR3aa: CASSPTGNTGELFF; CDR3nt: TGTGCCAGCTCACCGACAGGGAACACCGGGGAGCTGTTTTTT
j_gene: TRBJ2-5; abundance: many; v_gene: TRBV6-2/TRBV6-3; d_gene: NA; CDR3aa: CASSNSRVETQYF; CDR3nt: TGTGCCAGCAGCAATAGTCGTGTGGAGACCCAGTACTTC
j_gene: TRBJ2-3; abundance: many; v_gene: TRBV3-1; d_gene: TRBD2; CDR3aa: CASSGTSADTQYF; CDR3nt: TGTGCCAGCAGCGGGACTAGCGCAGATACGCAGTATTTT
j_gene: TRBJ2-2; abundance: many; v_gene: TRBV20-1; d_gene: NA; CDR3aa: CSARGVGSDGSNTGELFF; CDR3nt: TGCAGTGCTAGAGGGGTGGGGAGTGACGGCTCGAACACCGGGGAGCTGTTTTTT
j_gene: TRBJ1-2; abundance: many; v_gene: TRBV6-5; d_gene: NA; CDR3aa: CASSYAGESYGYTF; CDR3nt: TGTGCCAGCAGTTACGCGGGGGAAAGCTATGGCTACACCTTC
j_gene: TRBJ2-5; abundance: many; v_gene: TRBV6-5; d_gene: TRBD1; CDR3aa: CASSYTRGQETQYF; CDR3nt: TGTGCCAGCAGTTACACAAGGGGACAGGAGACCCAGTACTTC
j_gene: TRBJ2-3; abundance: NA; v_gene: TRBV27; d_gene: TRBD2; CDR3aa: CASSSRLAGGPGTDTQYF; CDR3nt: TGTGCCAGCAGTTCGAGACTAGCGGGAGGGCCGGGCACAGATACGCAGTATTTT